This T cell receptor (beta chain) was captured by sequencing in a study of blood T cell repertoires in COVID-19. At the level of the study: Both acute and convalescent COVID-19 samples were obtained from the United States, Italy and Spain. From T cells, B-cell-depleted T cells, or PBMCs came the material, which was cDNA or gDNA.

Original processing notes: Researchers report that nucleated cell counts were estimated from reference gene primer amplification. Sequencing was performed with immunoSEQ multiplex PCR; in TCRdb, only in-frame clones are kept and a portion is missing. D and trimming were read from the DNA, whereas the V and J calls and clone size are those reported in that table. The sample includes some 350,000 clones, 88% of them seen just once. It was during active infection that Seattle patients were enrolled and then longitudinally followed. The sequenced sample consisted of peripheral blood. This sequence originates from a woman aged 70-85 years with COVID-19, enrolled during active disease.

The CDR3 nucleotides are TGTGCCACTGGGAGCGGGGGAACAGATACGCAGTATTTT. Translation gives CATGSGGTDTQYF. This chain links TRBV5-4 with TRBJ2-3; TRBD2 matches at 8 bases. CDR3 size: 13 residues. Trimming cost V 9 bases and J 3 bases; bases outside gene matches: 6. Germline values: CDR1 SGHNT, CDR2 YYREEE (reference sequence).